A selection of T cell receptor beta chains follows, all from one sample in a study of blood T cell repertoires in COVID-19. TCRdb keeps only in-frame clones here, not all; method: immunoSEQ multiplex PCR. The data show 120,000 to 150,000 clones, 70% to 90% seen once. Sequenced sample: peripheral blood. All receptors come from a man over 45 with acute or convalescent COVID-19. Each CDR3 is given with its conserved first and last residue. Each record gives: V gene, clone size, J gene, D gene, CDR3 protein, CDR3 DNA. The D gene is left open where the match is weak. Clone size is not always given. Where it is, it says once, few, many or a class for expanded clones.

TRBV19,.,TRBJ2-1,TRBD1,CASSTWTGGGSLWDEQFF,TGTGCCAGTAGTACATGGACAGGGGGCGGGTCTCTATGGGATGAGCAGTTCTTC
TRBV30,.,TRBJ1-6,.,CAWSLLFDSPLHF,TGTGCCTGGAGTCTGCTATTTGATTCACCCCTCCACTTT
TRBV24-1,.,TRBJ2-6,.,CATSDFKAGQYGANVLTF,TGTGCCACCAGTGATTTCAAGGCCGGACAGTACGGGGCCAACGTCCTGACTTTC
TRBV12-3/TRBV12-4,.,TRBJ2-7,.,CASSRLGEQYF,TGTGCCAGCAGTCGACTGGGCGAGCAGTACTTC
TRBV7-8,.,TRBJ1-4,.,CASSLATGVGKLFF,TGTGCCAGCAGCTTAGCGACAGGCGTCGGAAAACTGTTTTTT
TRBV18,once,TRBJ1-5,TRBD1,CASSQLGQGYQPQHF,TGTGCCAGCTCGCAGCTGGGACAGGGGTATCAGCCCCAGCATTTT
TRBV7-9,.,TRBJ1-5,.,CASSIGHNQPQHF,TGTGCCAGCAGCATAGGGCACAATCAGCCCCAGCATTTT
TRBV9,.,TRBJ1-3,.,CASSVDLGLSSGNTIYF,TGTGCCAGCAGCGTAGATTTGGGCTTGAGCTCTGGAAACACCATATATTTT
TRBV21-1,.,TRBJ1-1,.,CASSVLQVNTEAFF,TGTGCCAGCAGCGTCCTACAGGTGAACACTGAAGCTTTCTTT
TRBV27,.,TRBJ1-5,TRBD1,CASRTGVNQPQHF,TGTGCCAGCAGAACAGGGGTAAATCAGCCCCAGCATTTT
TRBV11-3,.,TRBJ2-7,TRBD1,CASSLVPGGSYEQYF,TGTGCCAGCAGCTTAGTCCCAGGGGGCTCCTACGAGCAGTACTTC
TRBV9,.,TRBJ2-3,.,CASSVASAGTDTQYF,TGTGCCAGCAGCGTAGCGTCAGCGGGCACAGATACGCAGTATTTT
TRBV13,.,TRBJ2-5,TRBD2,CASSAGLAGSMGETQYF,TGTGCCAGCAGCGCTGGACTAGCGGGGAGTATGGGAGAGACCCAGTACTTC
TRBV30,.,TRBJ2-6,.,CAWTALSGANVLTF,TGTGCCTGGACCGCGCTTTCTGGGGCCAACGTCCTGACTTTC
TRBV6-5,.,TRBJ2-7,.,CASIRGGNSYEQYF,TGTGCCAGCATCCGAGGCGGGAACTCCTACGAGCAGTACTTC
TRBV3-1/TRBV3-2,.,TRBJ1-2,.,CASSQGRSKVGYTF,TGTGCCAGCAGCCAAGGACGGAGCAAAGTGGGCTACACCTTC
TRBV12-3/TRBV12-4,.,TRBJ2-7,.,CASSQTGEQYF,TGTGCCAGCAGTCAGACCGGGGAGCAGTACTTC
TRBV29-1,.,TRBJ1-2,.,CSVGETGTTYGYTF,TGCAGCGTTGGGGAGACAGGAACCACCTATGGCTACACCTTC
TRBV15,few,TRBJ1-2,TRBD1,CATSTDRYYGYTF,TGTGCCACCAGCACGGACAGGTACTATGGCTACACCTTC
TRBV28,.,TRBJ1-5,TRBD1,CASSIIQGVSSPLNQPQHF,TGTGCCAGCAGTATAATCCAGGGGGTCTCTTCGCCCTTGAATCAGCCCCAGCATTTT
TRBV5-1,.,TRBJ2-3,.,CASSGGQRNTQYF,TGCGCCAGCAGCGGCGGTCAGCGGAATACGCAGTATTTT
TRBV4-1,once,TRBJ2-7,.,CASSQDDIAGSYEQYF,TGCGCCAGCAGCCAAGATGACATTGCAGGCTCCTACGAGCAGTACTTC
TRBV28,few,TRBJ1-2,TRBD1,CASSKPGQGLYGYTF,TGTGCCAGCAGTAAGCCGGGACAGGGACTCTATGGCTACACCTTC
TRBV6-6,.,TRBJ2-1,TRBD2,CASSYSGAGGPNEQFF,TGTGCCAGCAGTTACTCGGGAGCGGGGGGGCCGAATGAGCAGTTCTTC
TRBV3-1/TRBV3-2,.,TRBJ2-5,.,CASSPSSAGAGTQYF,TGTGCCAGCAGCCCCTCTTCCGCAGGGGCAGGGACCCAGTACTTC
TRBV28,.,TRBJ1-2,TRBD1,CASSIQGGYGYTF,TGTGCCAGCAGTATTCAGGGGGGCTATGGCTACACCTTC
TRBV4-1,.,TRBJ1-2,TRBD1,CASSHLQGTYGYTF,TGCGCCAGCAGCCACCTACAGGGGACCTATGGCTACACCTTC
TRBV6-5,.,TRBJ2-7,TRBD1,CASSYLTGYIYEQYF,TGTGCCAGCAGTTACCTGACAGGGTACATCTACGAGCAGTACTTC
TRBV5-5,.,TRBJ1-4,TRBD1,CASSLGQINEKLFF,TGTGCCAGCAGCCTGGGACAGATTAATGAAAAACTGTTTTTT
TRBV7-3,.,TRBJ2-5,TRBD1,CASSLIQGAMGTQYF,TGTGCCAGCAGCTTAATTCAGGGGGCGATGGGCACCCAGTACTTC
TRBV6-5,.,TRBJ1-1,TRBD1,CASSSGQAILNTEAFF,TGTGCCAGCAGTTCGGGACAGGCCATCTTGAACACTGAAGCTTTCTTT
TRBV12-3/TRBV12-4,.,TRBJ2-5,.,CASRSVRRETQYF,TGTGCCAGCAGATCCGTTAGGAGGGAGACCCAGTACTTC
TRBV5-1,once,TRBJ1-1,.,CASSLTLMNTEAFF,TGCGCCAGCAGCTTGACGCTAATGAACACTGAAGCTTTCTTT
TRBV4-2,.,TRBJ2-2,.,CASSQLGLARNTGELFF,TGTGCCAGCAGCCAATTAGGTCTAGCGAGGAACACCGGGGAGCTGTTTTTT
TRBV6-1,.,TRBJ1-2,TRBD1,CASSEAQGQRIYGYTF,TGTGCCAGCAGTGAAGCTCAGGGACAGCGTATCTATGGCTACACCTTC
TRBV7-9,.,TRBJ1-2,.,CASHLKPHGYTF,TGTGCCAGCCACCTAAAACCACATGGCTACACCTTC
TRBV9,.,TRBJ1-2,.,CASSVGQGFYGYTF,TGTGCCAGCAGCGTAGGTCAGGGATTCTATGGCTACACCTTC
TRBV11-2,.,TRBJ2-1,.,CASSLGLNEQFF,TGTGCCAGCAGCTTAGGTCTCAATGAGCAGTTCTTC